This entry concerns a single T cell receptor beta chain. No antigen is known for it. The authors' processing: Filtering differed since immunoSEQ provided only junctions, with no quality scores. Data came from immunoSEQ multiplex PCR; TCRdb stores just in-frame clones and leaves some out. From that table come the V and J calls and clone size; the DNA was used to work out D and trimming. The repertoire holds about 1,900,000 clones, with approximately 94% as singletons. Terminally differentiated effector memory CD45RA+ cells were excluded by CCR7 positive selection of CD45RO-negative cells. This sample was taken from a study of shared clonotypes between healthy human individuals. Points from the study as a whole: What naive subsets generally showed was a larger estimated richness than memory subsets showed. Shared clonotypes across all four donors exceeded non-shared ones in generation probability.

Germline assignment: CDR1 LNHDA and CDR2 SQIVND (reference sequence). Trimming left V 7 bases short and J 3 bases short, with 9 bases between. The CDR3 is 13 amino acids. The source of this sequence is a man between 18 and 35 years old in good health. Sequencing used naive CD8+ T cells sorted from blood. V gene TRBV19 combines with J gene TRBJ2-2; D is unresolved. The CDR3 sequence: CASKYIDTGELFF. The CDR3 nucleotides read TGTGCCAGTAAATACATTGACACCGGGGAGCTGTTTTTT.